This T cell receptor (beta chain) was observed in a study of T cells in Graves' hyperthyroidism and ophthalmopathy. About the study: Peripheral blood was taken when the disease was first diagnosed, before any treatment began.

Uncontrolled infection, other autoimmune disease, pregnancy or lactation excluded patients. Using RNA transcripts as the source, TCR beta CDR3 regions were amplified. The HTBI primer set was used in a first-round RT-PCR of the TCR CDR3. TCRdb passed the multiplex PCR reads through MiXCR, listing each CDR3 protein once. The table includes some 360,000 distinct CDR3 sequences, 18% detected once. This clonotype was seen repeatedly, ten times or more. The sequenced sample was blood. The origin of this receptor is a woman in her forties with Graves' ophthalmopathy.

CDR3: CASSRTDSQGYTF. The DNA of the CDR3 is TGTGCCAGCAGTCGAACGGACAGCCAGGGCTACACCTTC. V gene TRBV6-1 combines with J gene TRBJ1-2; TRBD1 is a possible D gene (6 bases). CDR1 and CDR2 (germline): MNHNS, SASEGT. V lost 5 bases, J lost 8 bases, and 15 bases lay in between. The length of the CDR3 is 13 residues.